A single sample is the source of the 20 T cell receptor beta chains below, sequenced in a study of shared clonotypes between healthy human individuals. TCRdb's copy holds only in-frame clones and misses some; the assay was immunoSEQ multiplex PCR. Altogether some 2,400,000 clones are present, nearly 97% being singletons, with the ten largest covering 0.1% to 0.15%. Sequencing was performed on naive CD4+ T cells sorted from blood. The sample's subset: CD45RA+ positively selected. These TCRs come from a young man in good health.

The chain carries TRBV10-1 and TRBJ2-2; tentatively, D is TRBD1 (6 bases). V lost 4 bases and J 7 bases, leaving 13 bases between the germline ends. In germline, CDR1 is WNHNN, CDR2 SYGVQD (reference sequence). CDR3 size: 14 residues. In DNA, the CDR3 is TGCGCCAGCAGTGGTATACAGGGCGTCGGGGAGCTGTTTTTT. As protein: CASSGIQGVGELFF.

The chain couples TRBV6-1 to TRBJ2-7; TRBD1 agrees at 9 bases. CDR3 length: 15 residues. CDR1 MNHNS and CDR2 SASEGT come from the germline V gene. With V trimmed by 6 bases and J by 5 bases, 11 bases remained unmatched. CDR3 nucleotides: TGTGCCAGCAGCGTACCGGGACAGGGAGTCAACGAGCAGTACTTC. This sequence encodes CASSVPGQGVNEQYF.

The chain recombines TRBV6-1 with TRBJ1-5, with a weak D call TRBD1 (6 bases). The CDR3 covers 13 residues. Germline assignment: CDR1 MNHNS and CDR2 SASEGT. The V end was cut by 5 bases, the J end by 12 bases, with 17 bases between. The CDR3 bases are TGTGCCAGCAGTTCCACGCTGGGGACACTCCAGCATTTT. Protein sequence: CASSSTLGTLQHF.

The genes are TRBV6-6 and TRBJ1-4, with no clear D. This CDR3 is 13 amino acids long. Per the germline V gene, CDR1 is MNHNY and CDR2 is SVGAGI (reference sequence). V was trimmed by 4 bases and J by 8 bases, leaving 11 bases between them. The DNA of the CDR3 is TGTGCCAGCAGTTCTTGGGGAGACGAAAAACTGTTTTTT. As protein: CASSSWGDEKLFF.

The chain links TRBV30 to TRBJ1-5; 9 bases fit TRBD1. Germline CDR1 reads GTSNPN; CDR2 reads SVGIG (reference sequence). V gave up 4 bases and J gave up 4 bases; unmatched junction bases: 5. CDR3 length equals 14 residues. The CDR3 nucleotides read TGTGCCTGGACTCTAGGGACAGGGAATCAGCCCCAGCATTTT. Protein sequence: CAWTLGTGNQPQHF.

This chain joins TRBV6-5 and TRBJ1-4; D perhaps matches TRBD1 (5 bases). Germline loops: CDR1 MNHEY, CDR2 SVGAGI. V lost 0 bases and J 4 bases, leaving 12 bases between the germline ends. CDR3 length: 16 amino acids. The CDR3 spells CASSYSSGWVNEKLFF. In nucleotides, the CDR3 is TGTGCCAGCAGTTACTCGTCAGGGTGGGTTAATGAAAAACTGTTTTTT.

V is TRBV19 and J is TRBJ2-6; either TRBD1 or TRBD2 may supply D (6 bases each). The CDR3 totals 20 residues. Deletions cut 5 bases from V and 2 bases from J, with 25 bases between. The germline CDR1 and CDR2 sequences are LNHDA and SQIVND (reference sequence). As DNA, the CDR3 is TGTGCCAGTAGTCCAAGCAGTGGAGGGGGAAAGGTAGCTGGGGCCAACGTCCTGACTTTC. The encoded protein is CASSPSSGGGKVAGANVLTF.

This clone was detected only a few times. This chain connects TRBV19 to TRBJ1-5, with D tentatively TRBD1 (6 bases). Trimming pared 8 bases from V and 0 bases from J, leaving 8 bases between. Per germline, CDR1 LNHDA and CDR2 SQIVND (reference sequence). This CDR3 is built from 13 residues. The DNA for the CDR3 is TGTGCCAGTGGCAGGGGTAGCAATCAGCCCCAGCATTTT. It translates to CASGRGSNQPQHF.

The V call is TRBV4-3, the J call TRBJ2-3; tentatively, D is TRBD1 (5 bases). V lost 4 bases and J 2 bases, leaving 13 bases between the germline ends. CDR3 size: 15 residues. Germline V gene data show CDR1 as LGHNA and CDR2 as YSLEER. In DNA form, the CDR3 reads TGCGCCAGCAGCCTCCAGGGCGGCATCACAGATACGCAGTATTTT. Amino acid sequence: CASSLQGGITDTQYF.

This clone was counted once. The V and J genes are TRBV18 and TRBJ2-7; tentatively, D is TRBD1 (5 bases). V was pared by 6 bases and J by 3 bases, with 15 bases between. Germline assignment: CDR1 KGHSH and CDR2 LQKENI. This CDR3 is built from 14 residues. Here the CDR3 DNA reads TGTGCCAGCTCGACTCAGGGTGGGCGCTACGAGCAGTACTTC. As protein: CASSTQGGRYEQYF.

In DNA form, the CDR3 reads TGTGCCAGCAGTTTGACTAGCCCCCATCGGGATGAGCAGTTCTTC. Residues: CASSLTSPHRDEQFF. The rearrangement uses TRBV2 and TRBJ2-1; 7 nucleotides align to TRBD2. CDR3 size: 15 residues. CDR1 is SNHLY and CDR2 is FYNNEI in the germline V gene. The V gene end was trimmed by 5 bases and the J gene end by 8 bases; junction bases not matched to a gene: 12.

Here the CDR3 DNA reads TGTGCCAGCAGCTTACGATTCAGGAGGGAGGGCACAGATACGCAGTATTTT. Translating it yields CASSLRFRREGTDTQYF. This chain links TRBV7-2 with TRBJ2-3, with a tentative D call TRBD2 (6 bases). The CDR3 covers 17 residues. Trimming took 2 bases from V and 1 from J, leaving 16 bases between them. In germline, CDR1 is SGHTA, CDR2 FQGNSA.

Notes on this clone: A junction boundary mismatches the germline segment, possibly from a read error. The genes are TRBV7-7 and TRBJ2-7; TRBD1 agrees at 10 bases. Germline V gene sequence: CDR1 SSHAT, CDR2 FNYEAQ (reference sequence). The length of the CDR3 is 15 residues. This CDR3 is CASSFGQGEGYEQYF. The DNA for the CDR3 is TGTGCTAGCAGCTTTGGACAGGGGGAAGGCTACGAGCAGTACTTC.

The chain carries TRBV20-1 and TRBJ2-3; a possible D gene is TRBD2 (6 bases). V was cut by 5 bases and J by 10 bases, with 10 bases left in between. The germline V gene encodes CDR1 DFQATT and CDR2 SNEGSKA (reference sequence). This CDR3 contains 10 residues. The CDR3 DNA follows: TGCAGTGCTGGCCGGGACTCGCAGTATTTT. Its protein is CSAGRDSQYF.

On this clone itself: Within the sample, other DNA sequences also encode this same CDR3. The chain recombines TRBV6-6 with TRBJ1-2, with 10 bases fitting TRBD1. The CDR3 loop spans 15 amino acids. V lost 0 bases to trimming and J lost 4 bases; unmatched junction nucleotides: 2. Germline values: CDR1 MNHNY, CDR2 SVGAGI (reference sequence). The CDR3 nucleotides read TGTGCCAGCAGTTACTCGGGACAGGGGAGCTATGGCTACACCTTC. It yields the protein CASSYSGQGSYGYTF.

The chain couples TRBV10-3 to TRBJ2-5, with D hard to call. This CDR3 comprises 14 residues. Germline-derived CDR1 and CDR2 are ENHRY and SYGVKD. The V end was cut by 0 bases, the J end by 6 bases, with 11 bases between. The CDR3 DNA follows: TGTGCCATCAGTGAGTCGACGGGCGAGAAGACCCAGTACTTC. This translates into CAISESTGEKTQYF.

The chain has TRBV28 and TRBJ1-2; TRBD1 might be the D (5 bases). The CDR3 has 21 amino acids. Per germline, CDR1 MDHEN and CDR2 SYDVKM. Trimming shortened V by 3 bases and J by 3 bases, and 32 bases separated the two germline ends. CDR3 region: CASSLTISGINRETGDYGYTF. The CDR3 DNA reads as TGTGCCAGCAGTTTGACAATCTCCGGGATAAATCGAGAGACGGGGGACTATGGCTACACCTTC.

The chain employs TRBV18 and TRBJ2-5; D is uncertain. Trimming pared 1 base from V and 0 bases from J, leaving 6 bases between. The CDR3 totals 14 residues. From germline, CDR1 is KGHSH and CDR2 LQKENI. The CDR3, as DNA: TGTGCCAGCTCACCACAGCCCTACCAAGAGACCCAGTACTTC. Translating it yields CASSPQPYQETQYF.

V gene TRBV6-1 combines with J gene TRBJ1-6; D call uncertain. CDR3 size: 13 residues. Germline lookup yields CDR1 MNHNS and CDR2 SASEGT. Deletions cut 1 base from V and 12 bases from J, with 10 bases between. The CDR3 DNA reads TGTGCCAGCAGTGAAGATTTAGAAGTACCCCTCCACTTT. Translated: CASSEDLEVPLHF.

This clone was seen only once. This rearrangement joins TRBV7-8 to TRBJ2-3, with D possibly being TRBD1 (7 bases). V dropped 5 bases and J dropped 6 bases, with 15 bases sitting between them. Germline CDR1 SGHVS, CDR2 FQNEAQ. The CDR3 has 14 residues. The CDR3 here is CASSAQGGADTQYF. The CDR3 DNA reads TGTGCCAGCAGCGCTCAGGGGGGTGCGGATACGCAGTATTTT.